This T cell receptor (beta chain) was observed in a study of OX40 agonist ivuxolimab in advanced cancers. The germline V gene encodes CDR1 ENHRY and CDR2 SYGVKD. V lost 3 bases, J lost 0 bases, and 12 bases lay in between. The CDR3 spans 16 residues. TCRdb's copy holds only in-frame clones and misses some; the assay was immunoSEQ multiplex PCR. The sample has tens of thousands of clones, approximately 80% seen once. Sequences were derived from CD4+ or CD8+ T cells sorted from blood, sampled in a trial of the OX40 agonist ivuxolimab. This rearrangement joins TRBV10-3 to TRBJ2-1; D is unresolved. The receptor's source is an adult with an advanced solid tumor such as melanoma, head and neck, liver or kidney cancer. As DNA, the CDR3 is TGTGCCATCAGTGAATCCCACCCGAGCTCCTACAATGAGCAGTTCTTC. Protein product: CAISESHPSSYNEQFF.